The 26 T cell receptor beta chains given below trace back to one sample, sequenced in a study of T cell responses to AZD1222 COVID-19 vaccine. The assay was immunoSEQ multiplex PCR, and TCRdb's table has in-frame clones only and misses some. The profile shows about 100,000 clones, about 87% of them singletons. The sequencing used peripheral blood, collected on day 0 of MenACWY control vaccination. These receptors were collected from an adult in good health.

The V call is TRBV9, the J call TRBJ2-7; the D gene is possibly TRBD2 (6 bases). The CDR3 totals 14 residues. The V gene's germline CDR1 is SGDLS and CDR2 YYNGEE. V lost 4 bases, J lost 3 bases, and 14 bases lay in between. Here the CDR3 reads CASSPRRGHYEQYF. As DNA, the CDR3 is TGTGCCAGCAGCCCCCGGCGGGGCCACTACGAGCAGTACTTC.

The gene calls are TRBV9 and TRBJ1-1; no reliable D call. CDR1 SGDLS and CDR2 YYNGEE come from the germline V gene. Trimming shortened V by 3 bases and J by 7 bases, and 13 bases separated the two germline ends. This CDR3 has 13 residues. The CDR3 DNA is TGTGCCAGCAGCGCCCGGCCAGCGGGTGAAGCTTTCTTT. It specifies CASSARPAGEAFF.

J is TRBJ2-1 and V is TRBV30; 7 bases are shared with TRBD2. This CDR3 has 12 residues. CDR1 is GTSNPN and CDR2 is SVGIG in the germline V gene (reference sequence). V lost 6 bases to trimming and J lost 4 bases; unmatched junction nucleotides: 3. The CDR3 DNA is TGTGCCTGTGCGCGGGGGTACAATGAGCAGTTCTTC. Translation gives CACARGYNEQFF.

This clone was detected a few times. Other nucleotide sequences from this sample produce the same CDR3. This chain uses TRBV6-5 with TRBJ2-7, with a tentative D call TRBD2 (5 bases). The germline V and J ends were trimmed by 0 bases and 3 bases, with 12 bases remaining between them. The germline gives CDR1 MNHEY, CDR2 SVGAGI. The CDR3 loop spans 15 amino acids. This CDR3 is CASSYSILAVYEQYF. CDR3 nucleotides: TGTGCCAGCAGTTACTCGATTCTAGCCGTCTACGAGCAGTACTTC.

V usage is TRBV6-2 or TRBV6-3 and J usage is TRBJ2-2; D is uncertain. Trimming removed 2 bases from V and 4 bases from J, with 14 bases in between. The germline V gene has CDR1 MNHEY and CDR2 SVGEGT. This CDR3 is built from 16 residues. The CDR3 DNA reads TGTGCCAGCAGTTACCTTATACCTTCTCCCACCGGGGAGCTGTTTTTT. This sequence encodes CASSYLIPSPTGELFF.

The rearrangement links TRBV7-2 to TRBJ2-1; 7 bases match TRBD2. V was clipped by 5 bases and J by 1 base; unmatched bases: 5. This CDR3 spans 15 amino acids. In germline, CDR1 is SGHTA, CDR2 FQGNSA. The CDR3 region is CASSSSGLSYNEQFF. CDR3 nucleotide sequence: TGTGCCAGCAGCAGTAGCGGGCTATCCTACAATGAGCAGTTCTTC.

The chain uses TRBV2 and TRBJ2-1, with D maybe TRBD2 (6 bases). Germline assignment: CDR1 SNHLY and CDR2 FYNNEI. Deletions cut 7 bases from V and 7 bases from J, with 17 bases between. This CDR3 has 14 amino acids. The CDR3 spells CASKGPGEGNEQFF. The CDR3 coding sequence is TGTGCCAGCAAAGGACCGGGAGAGGGGAATGAGCAGTTCTTC.

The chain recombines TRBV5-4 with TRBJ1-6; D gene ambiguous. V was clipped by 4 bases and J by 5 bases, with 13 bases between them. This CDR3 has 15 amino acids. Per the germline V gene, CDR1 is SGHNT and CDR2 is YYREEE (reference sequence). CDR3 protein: CASSREARDNSPLHF. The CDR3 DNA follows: TGTGCCAGCAGCCGCGAGGCTCGAGATAATTCACCCCTCCACTTT.

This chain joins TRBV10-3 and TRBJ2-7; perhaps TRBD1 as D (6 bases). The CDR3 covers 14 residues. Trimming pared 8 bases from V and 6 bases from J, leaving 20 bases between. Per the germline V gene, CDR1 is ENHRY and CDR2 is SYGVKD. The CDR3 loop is CAISTGPPEGEQYF. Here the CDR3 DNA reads TGTGCCATCTCGACAGGACCTCCTGAGGGCGAGCAGTACTTC.

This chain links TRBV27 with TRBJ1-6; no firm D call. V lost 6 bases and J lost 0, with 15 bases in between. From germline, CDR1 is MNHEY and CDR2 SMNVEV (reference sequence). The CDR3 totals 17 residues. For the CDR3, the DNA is TGTGCCAGCAGGCACCATCTCCAGAGCTCCTATAATTCACCCCTCCACTTT. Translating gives CASRHHLQSSYNSPLHF.

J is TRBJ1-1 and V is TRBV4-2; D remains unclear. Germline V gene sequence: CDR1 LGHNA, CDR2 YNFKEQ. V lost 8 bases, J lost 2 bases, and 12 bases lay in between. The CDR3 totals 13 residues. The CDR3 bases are TGTGCCAGCGCAAGTACGCTTAACACTGAAGCTTTCTTT. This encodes CASASTLNTEAFF.

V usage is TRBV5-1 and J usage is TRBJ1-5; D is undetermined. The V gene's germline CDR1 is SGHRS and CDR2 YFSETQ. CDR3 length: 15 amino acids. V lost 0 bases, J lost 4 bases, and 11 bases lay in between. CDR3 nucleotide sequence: TGCGCCAGCAGCTTGGATGTGGGAAGGAATCAGCCCCAGCATTTT. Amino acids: CASSLDVGRNQPQHF.

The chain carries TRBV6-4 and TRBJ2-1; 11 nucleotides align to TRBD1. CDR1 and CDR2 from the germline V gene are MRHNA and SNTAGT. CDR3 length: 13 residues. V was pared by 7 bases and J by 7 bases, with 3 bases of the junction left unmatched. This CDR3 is CASNGTGGNEQFF. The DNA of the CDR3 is TGTGCCAGCAATGGGACAGGGGGGAATGAGCAGTTCTTC.

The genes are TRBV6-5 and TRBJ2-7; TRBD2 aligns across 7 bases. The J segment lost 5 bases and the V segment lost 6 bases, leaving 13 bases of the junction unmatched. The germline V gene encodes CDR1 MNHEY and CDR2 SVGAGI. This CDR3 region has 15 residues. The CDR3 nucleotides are TGTGCCAGCAGCACGGGAGGACTTGCCAGGAACGAGCAGTACTTC. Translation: CASSTGGLARNEQYF.

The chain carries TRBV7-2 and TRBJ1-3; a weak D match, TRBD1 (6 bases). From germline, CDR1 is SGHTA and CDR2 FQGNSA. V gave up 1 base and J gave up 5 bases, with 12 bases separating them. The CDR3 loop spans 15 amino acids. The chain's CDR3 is CASSLGGTSRNTIYF. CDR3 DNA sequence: TGTGCCAGCAGCTTAGGCGGGACAAGCAGAAACACCATATATTTT.

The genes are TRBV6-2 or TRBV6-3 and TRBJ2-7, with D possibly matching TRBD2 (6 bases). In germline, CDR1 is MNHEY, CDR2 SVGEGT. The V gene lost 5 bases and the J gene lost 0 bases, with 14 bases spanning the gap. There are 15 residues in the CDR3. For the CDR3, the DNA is TGTGCCAGCAGTCGTCCCTTCGGGAGCTCCTACGAGCAGTACTTC. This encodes CASSRPFGSSYEQYF.

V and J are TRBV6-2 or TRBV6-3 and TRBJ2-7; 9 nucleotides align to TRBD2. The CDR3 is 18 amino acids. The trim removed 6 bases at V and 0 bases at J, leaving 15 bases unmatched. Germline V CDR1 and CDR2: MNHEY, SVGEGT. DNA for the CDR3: TGTGCCAGCAGCCACTATGACAGGACTAGCGTCAACTCCTACGAGCAGTACTTC. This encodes CASSHYDRTSVNSYEQYF.

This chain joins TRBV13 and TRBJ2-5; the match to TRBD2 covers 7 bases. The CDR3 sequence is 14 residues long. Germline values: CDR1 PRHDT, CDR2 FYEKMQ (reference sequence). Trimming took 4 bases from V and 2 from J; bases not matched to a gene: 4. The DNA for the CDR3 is TGTGCCAGCAGCTCCGCGGGACTACAAGAGACCCAGTACTTC. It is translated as CASSSAGLQETQYF.

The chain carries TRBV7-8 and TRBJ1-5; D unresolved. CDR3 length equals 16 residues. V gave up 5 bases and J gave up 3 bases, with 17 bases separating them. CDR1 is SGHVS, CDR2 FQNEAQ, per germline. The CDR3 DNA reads TGTGCCAGCAGCGCAATGGAAGGCGGGGTCAATCAGCCCCAGCATTTT. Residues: CASSAMEGGVNQPQHF.

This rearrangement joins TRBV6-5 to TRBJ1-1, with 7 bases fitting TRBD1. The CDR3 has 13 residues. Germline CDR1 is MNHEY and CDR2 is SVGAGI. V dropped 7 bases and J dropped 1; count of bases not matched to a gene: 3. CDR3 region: CASKRQGNTEAFF. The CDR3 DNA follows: TGTGCCAGCAAAAGACAGGGGAACACTGAAGCTTTCTTT.

CDR3 DNA sequence: TGTGCCATCAGGTTAAAGCGGGAGGAGGATGGTGCAGCCAAAAACATTCAGTACTTC. It codes for CAIRLKREEDGAAKNIQYF. The chain has TRBV10-3 and TRBJ2-4, with TRBD2 identical over 9 bases. This CDR3 contains 19 residues. Germline CDR1 is ENHRY and CDR2 is SYGVKD. The ends lost 6 bases at V and 0 bases at J; junction bases unmatched: 15.

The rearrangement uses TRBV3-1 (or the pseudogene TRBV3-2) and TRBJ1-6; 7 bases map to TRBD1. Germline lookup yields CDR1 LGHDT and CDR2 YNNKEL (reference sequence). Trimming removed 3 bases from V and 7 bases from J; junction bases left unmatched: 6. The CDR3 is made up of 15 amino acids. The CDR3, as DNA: TGTGCCAGCAGCCAGGACAGGCCACCAAATTCACCCCTCCACTTT. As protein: CASSQDRPPNSPLHF.

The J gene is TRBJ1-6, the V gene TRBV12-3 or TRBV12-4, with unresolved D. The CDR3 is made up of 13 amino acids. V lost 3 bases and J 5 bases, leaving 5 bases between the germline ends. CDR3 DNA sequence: TGTGCCAGCAGTTTCCGGCATAATTCACCCCTCCACTTT. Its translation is CASSFRHNSPLHF.

CDR3 nucleotides: TGTGCCACCCCTTCTTCCGGGACAGAAAATTATGGCTACACCTTC. Protein: CATPSSGTENYGYTF. The chain employs TRBV28 and TRBJ1-2, with TRBD1 identical over 7 bases. The J segment lost 5 bases and the V segment lost 10 bases, leaving 16 bases of the junction unmatched. Germline lookup yields CDR1 MDHEN and CDR2 SYDVKM. The CDR3 has 15 amino acids.

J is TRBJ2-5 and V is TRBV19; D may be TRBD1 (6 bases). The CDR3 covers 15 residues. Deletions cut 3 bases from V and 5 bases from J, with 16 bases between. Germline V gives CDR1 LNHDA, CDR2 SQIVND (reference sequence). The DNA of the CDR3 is TGTGCCAGTAGTATGTCGAGGGGGTCGGGGGAGACCCAGTACTTC. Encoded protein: CASSMSRGSGETQYF.

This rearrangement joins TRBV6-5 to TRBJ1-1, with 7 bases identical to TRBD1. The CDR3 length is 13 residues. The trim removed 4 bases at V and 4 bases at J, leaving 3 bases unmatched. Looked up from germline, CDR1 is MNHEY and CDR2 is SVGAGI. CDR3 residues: CASSLGQSTEAFF. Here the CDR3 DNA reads TGTGCCAGCAGTTTGGGACAGTCCACTGAAGCTTTCTTT.